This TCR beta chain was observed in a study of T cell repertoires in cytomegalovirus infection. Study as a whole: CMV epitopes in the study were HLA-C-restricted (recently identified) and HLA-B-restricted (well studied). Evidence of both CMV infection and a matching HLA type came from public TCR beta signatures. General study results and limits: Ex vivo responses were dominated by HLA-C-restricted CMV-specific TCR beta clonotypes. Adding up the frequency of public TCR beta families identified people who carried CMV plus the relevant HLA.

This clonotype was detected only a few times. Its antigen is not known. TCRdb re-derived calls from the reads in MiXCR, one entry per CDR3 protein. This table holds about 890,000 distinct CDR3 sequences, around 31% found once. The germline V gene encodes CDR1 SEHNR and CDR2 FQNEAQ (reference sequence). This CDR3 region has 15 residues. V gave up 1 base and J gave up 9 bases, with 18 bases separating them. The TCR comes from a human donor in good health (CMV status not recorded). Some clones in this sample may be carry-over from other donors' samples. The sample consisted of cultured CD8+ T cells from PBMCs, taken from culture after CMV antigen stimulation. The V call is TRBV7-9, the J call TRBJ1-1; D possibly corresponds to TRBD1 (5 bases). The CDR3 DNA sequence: TGTGCCAGCAGCTTAGAGAACGGGGAAGGGACGAAAGCTTTCTTT. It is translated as CASSLENGEGTKAFF.